These T cell receptor beta chains were read from a single sample in a study of immune cell composition in non-small cell lung cancer. Sequencing was performed with immunoSEQ multiplex PCR; in TCRdb, only in-frame clones are kept and a portion is missing. The sample records thousands of clones, approximately 61% being singletons. Sequencing input: non-adjacent lung tissue. Receptors originate from a human donor with non-small cell lung cancer. Each CDR3 is given with its conserved first and last residue. The order of the fields is D gene, J gene, V gene, clone size, CDR3 protein, CDR3 DNA. The D gene is left open where the match is weak. Size is omitted from some rows. Given values are once, few, many or a class for expanded clones.

>NA|TRBJ1-1|TRBV6-6|NA
CASSADYGVEAFF
TGTGCCAGCAGCGCGGACTACGGGGTTGAAGCTTTCTTT
>TRBD2|TRBJ2-5|TRBV7-2|NA
CASSLALAGYQETQYF
TGTGCCAGCAGCTTAGCTTTAGCGGGATACCAAGAGACCCAGTACTTC
>TRBD1|TRBJ1-5|TRBV11-2|NA
CASSLVTGTGQPQHF
TGTGCCAGCAGCTTAGTGACAGGGACGGGGCAGCCCCAGCATTTT
>TRBD1|TRBJ1-2|TRBV27|NA
CASSSLDRSYGYTF
TGTGCCAGCAGTTCATTGGACAGGTCCTATGGCTACACCTTC
>NA|TRBJ1-6|TRBV2|few
CASSLQGGTLHF
TGTGCCAGCAGTCTACAGGGCGGAACCCTCCACTTT
>NA|TRBJ2-5|TRBV6-1|NA
CASSREWETQYF
TGTGCCAGCAGTCGGGAGTGGGAGACCCAGTACTTC
>TRBD1|TRBJ2-5|TRBV18|NA
CASSPPSRGRGETQYF
TGTGCCAGCTCACCACCCTCCAGGGGGCGCGGAGAGACCCAGTACTTC
>NA|TRBJ1-1|TRBV7-2|few
CASRVFAGNTEAFF
TGTGCCAGCAGGGTTTTCGCGGGAAACACTGAAGCTTTCTTT
>TRBD2|TRBJ2-5|TRBV19|once
CASSRGGQETQYF
TGTGCCAGCTCTCGCGGGGGACAAGAGACCCAGTACTTC
>NA|TRBJ2-4|TRBV28|NA
CASSFQGWNIQYF
TGTGCCAGCAGTTTTCAGGGCTGGAACATTCAGTACTTC
>NA|TRBJ2-3|TRBV29-1|NA
CSVGQGGDTQYF
TGCAGCGTTGGGCAGGGTGGAGATACGCAGTATTTT
>NA|TRBJ1-2|TRBV19|NA
CASSISTVVGYTF
TGTGCCAGTAGTATTTCGACAGTCGTCGGCTACACCTTC
>NA|TRBJ1-5|TRBV7-9|NA
CASCNSNQPQHF
TGTGCCAGCTGTAATAGCAATCAGCCCCAGCATTTT
>NA|TRBJ1-1|TRBV5-1|NA
CASSLDGRPNTEAFF
TGCGCCAGCAGCTTGGATGGCAGGCCGAACACTGAAGCTTTCTTT
>TRBD1|TRBJ2-7|TRBV11-3|medium-sized
CASMSRGQIPYEQYF
TGTGCCAGCATGTCTAGGGGACAGATACCCTACGAGCAGTACTTC
>TRBD2|TRBJ2-1|TRBV7-9|NA
CASSLRLAGAYNEQFF
TGTGCCAGCAGCTTGAGACTAGCGGGGGCCTACAATGAGCAGTTCTTC
>TRBD1|TRBJ2-2|TRBV10-2|NA
CAILPRTGHTGELFF
TGCGCCATCCTACCAAGGACAGGGCACACCGGGGAGCTGTTTTTT
>NA|TRBJ1-2|TRBV19|NA
CASSIDEASYGYTF
TGTGCCAGTAGTATAGATGAGGCCTCCTATGGCTACACCTTC
>TRBD2|TRBJ2-7|TRBV6-6|few
CASRPRGGGGSYEQYF
TGTGCCAGCAGGCCCCGAGGTGGCGGGGGCTCCTACGAGCAGTACTTC
>TRBD1|TRBJ1-6|TRBV30|NA
CAWTRQGPYNSPLHF
TGTGCCTGGACAAGACAGGGGCCCTATAATTCACCCCTCCACTTT
>NA|TRBJ2-7|TRBV6-7|few
CASSYSSSYEQYF
TGTGCCAGCAGTTACTCGTCGTCCTACGAGCAGTACTTC
>TRBD1|TRBJ2-6|TRBV29-1|NA
CSVRQGGSGANVLTF
TGCAGCGTCCGACAGGGGGGATCTGGGGCCAACGTCCTGACTTTC
>NA|TRBJ1-2|TRBV6-5|once
CASSYTVNYGYTF
TGTGCCAGCAGTTACACGGTTAACTATGGCTACACCTTC
>TRBD1|TRBJ1-5|TRBV30|NA
CAWGTTGSNQPQHF
TGTGCCTGGGGGACGACAGGGAGCAATCAGCCCCAGCATTTT
>TRBD1|TRBJ2-1|TRBV11-3|NA
CASSRRIGTGVDEQFF
TGTGCCAGCAGCCGCAGGATTGGGACAGGTGTCGATGAGCAGTTCTTC
>TRBD2|TRBJ2-1|TRBV10-3|NA
CASKPPSGSNNEQFF
TGTGCCAGCAAACCTCCTAGCGGGAGTAACAATGAGCAGTTCTTC
>TRBD2|TRBJ2-7|TRBV11-1|few
CASSSTSGYTYEQYF
TGTGCCAGCAGCTCGACTAGCGGGTACACCTACGAGCAGTACTTC
>TRBD1|TRBJ1-6|TRBV2|NA
CASKEETGVNSPLHF
TGTGCCAGCAAAGAGGAGACAGGGGTAAATTCACCCCTCCACTTT
>NA|TRBJ1-1|TRBV11-2|NA
CASSLFGILDTEAFF
TGTGCCAGCAGCTTATTCGGGATTCTAGACACTGAAGCTTTCTTT
>NA|TRBJ1-5|TRBV5-6|NA
CASSLSGVGQPQHF
TGTGCCAGCAGCTTGTCAGGGGTGGGGCAGCCCCAGCATTTT
>NA|TRBJ1-1|TRBV19|NA
CASSMIGQITEAFF
TGTGCCAGTAGTATGATTGGGCAGATCACTGAAGCTTTCTTT
>NA|TRBJ2-1|TRBV28|few
CASSLLDRPTYNEQFF
TGTGCCAGCAGTTTATTGGACAGACCAACTTACAATGAGCAGTTCTTC
>TRBD2|TRBJ2-1|TRBV4-2|NA
CASSVSGALGEQFF
TGTGCCAGCAGCGTTAGCGGGGCCTTAGGTGAGCAGTTCTTC
>NA|TRBJ2-5|TRBV27|once
CASSGSFGETQYF
TGTGCCAGCAGTGGGAGTTTCGGAGAGACCCAGTACTTC
>NA|TRBJ2-7|TRBV27|NA
CASSFPPFYEQYF
TGTGCCAGCAGTTTCCCCCCCTTCTACGAGCAGTACTTC
>TRBD1|TRBJ2-7|TRBV19|NA
CASSLSARGTGIEQYF
TGTGCCAGTAGTCTCTCGGCCCGCGGGACAGGGATCGAGCAGTACTTC
>NA|TRBJ2-1|TRBV2|NA
CASRTGPRVENEQFF
TGTGCCAGCAGAACCGGGCCCAGGGTTGAGAATGAGCAGTTCTTC
>NA|TRBJ1-2|TRBV7-9|few
CASSSGLWNYGYTF
TGTGCCAGCAGCTCGGGACTCTGGAACTATGGCTACACCTTC
>TRBD2|TRBJ2-7|TRBV2|few
CASSEAGHGLGYEQYF
TGTGCCAGCAGTGAGGCAGGACACGGACTAGGCTACGAGCAGTACTTC
>NA|TRBJ2-5|TRBV1|few
CTSSPLRWGREKTQYF
TGCACCAGCAGCCCCCTGCGGTGGGGGCGCGAAAAGACCCAGTACTTC
>NA|TRBJ2-7|TRBV2|few
CASSDQWSSSYEQYF
TGTGCCAGCAGTGATCAATGGTCTAGCTCCTACGAGCAGTACTTC
>TRBD1|TRBJ2-7|TRBV11-2|few
CASSRDRLYEQYF
TGTGCCAGCAGCCGGGACAGGCTCTACGAGCAGTACTTC
>NA|TRBJ2-3|TRBV4-3|NA
CASSQDRPGIRTDTQYF
TGCGCCAGCAGCCAAGATCGGCCCGGGATCCGTACAGATACGCAGTATTTT